One sample yielded the 9 T cell receptor beta chains listed below, sequenced in a study of OX40 agonist ivuxolimab in advanced cancers. Repertoires were generated with immunoSEQ multiplex PCR, while TCRdb's copy carries only in-frame clones and drops some. This sample carries 20,000 to 25,000 clones, 70% to 85% of them seen once, and the ten largest clones take 30% to 35%. The material sequenced was CD4+ or CD8+ T cells sorted from blood, taken in a trial of the OX40 agonist ivuxolimab. Source of these receptors: an adult with an advanced solid tumor such as melanoma, head and neck, liver or kidney cancer.

The V gene is TRBV11-2, the J gene TRBJ1-3; D unclear. CDR3 length equals 14 residues. V dropped 0 bases and J dropped 1 base, with 4 bases sitting between them. CDR1 and CDR2 (germline): SGHAT, FQNNGV. The CDR3 protein is CASSLERSGNTIYF. The CDR3 nucleotides read TGTGCCAGCAGCTTAGAACGATCTGGAAACACCATATATTTT.

The rearrangement links TRBV18 to TRBJ1-6; 7 nucleotides line up with TRBD1. The V gene's germline CDR1 is KGHSH and CDR2 LQKENI. The junction had 6 bases not matched to a gene; V was cut back by 6 bases and J by 7 bases. CDR3 length equals 14 residues. For the CDR3, the DNA is TGTGCCAGCTCGCAGGGACAGCCGAATTCACCCCTCCACTTT. Its translation: CASSQGQPNSPLHF.

This sequence joins TRBV6-5 and TRBJ1-2; D not certain. Germline V gene sequence: CDR1 MNHEY, CDR2 SVGAGI. The germline V and J ends were trimmed by 5 bases and 2 bases, with 12 bases remaining between them. The length of the CDR3 is 14 residues. The CDR3 DNA follows: TGTGCCAGCAGTGAAGAGCGGAAAAACTATGGCTACACCTTC. Residues: CASSEERKNYGYTF.

The chain employs TRBV18 and TRBJ2-3; 7 nucleotides match TRBD2. Trimming took 3 bases from V and 5 from J; bases not matched to a gene: 26. The CDR3 covers 21 residues. CDR1 and CDR2 from the germline V gene are KGHSH and LQKENI. The CDR3 coding sequence is TGTGCCAGCTCACCCCCACGAAGCGGGGCTCAGGGTGAAAAAAGGGTAGATACGCAGTATTTT. It codes for CASSPPRSGAQGEKRVDTQYF.

V and J are TRBV6-1 and TRBJ2-7; a possible D gene is TRBD1 (5 bases). V gave up 6 bases and J gave up 11 bases, with 14 bases separating them. Per germline, CDR1 MNHNS and CDR2 SASEGT. This CDR3 comprises 11 residues. The CDR3: CASRDPGKEYF. The CDR3, as DNA: TGTGCCAGCAGAGACCCAGGGAAGGAGTACTTC.

This chain uses TRBV10-3 with TRBJ2-7; 12 bases agree with TRBD1. The CDR3 is 14 amino acids. V shed 6 bases and J 3 bases; nucleotides not matched to a gene: 3. Per germline, CDR1 ENHRY and CDR2 SYGVKD. This CDR3 is CAISGTGGFYEQYF. The DNA for the CDR3 is TGTGCCATCAGCGGGACAGGGGGCTTCTACGAGCAGTACTTC.

The chain links TRBV19 to TRBJ2-5; TRBD2 agrees at 7 bases. CDR1 is LNHDA, CDR2 SQIVND, per germline (reference sequence). The CDR3 is 14 residues long. The trim removed 9 bases at V and 5 bases at J, leaving 12 bases unmatched. CDR3 coding DNA: TGTGCCAGCAATTTTGGCGGGGGAGGGGAGACCCAGTACTTC. Translating gives CASNFGGGGETQYF. Variable domain in full (rest from reference TRBV19 and TRBJ2-5): DGGITQSPKYLFRKEGQNVTLSCEQNLNHDAMYWYRQDPGQGLRLIYYSQIVNDFQKGDIAEGYSVSREKKESFPLTVTSAQKNPTAFYLCASNFGGGGETQYFGPGTRLLVL.

CDR3 in amino acids: CASRSTGGITEAFF. The CDR3 nucleotides read TGTGCCAGCAGATCGACAGGGGGCATAACTGAAGCTTTCTTT. The rearrangement links TRBV6-1 to TRBJ1-1, with 10 bases identical to TRBD1. From germline, CDR1 is MNHNS and CDR2 SASEGT. CDR3 length: 14 residues. V shed 6 bases and J 5 bases; nucleotides not matched to a gene: 6.

The chain links TRBV5-4 to TRBJ2-5, with 7 nucleotides matching TRBD1. The J call may be incorrect, as the DNA end agrees better with TRBJ2-7. Germline loops: CDR1 SGHNT, CDR2 YYREEE (reference sequence). The CDR3 is 15 amino acids. CDR3 DNA: TGTGCCAGCAGCTTGGCAGGGGGAAGTTCCTACGAGCAGTACTTC. Translation gives CASSLAGGSSYEQYF.